This is a list of T cell receptor beta chains from one sample in a study of response to subunit inactivated influenza vaccine. TCRdb re-called the RT-PCR reads through MiXCR, storing one row per CDR3 protein. Among around 480,000 distinct CDR3 sequences listed, 16% were seen once. The sample was CD4+ T cells sorted from PBMCs, taken roughly 24 months after vaccination. The source of these receptors is a man aged 50 to 75 who received an inactivated influenza vaccine. The CDR3 runs from the conserved cysteine through the conserved F or W. A D gene is named only where the DNA matches it firmly. Size is stated for part of the rows, as once, few or many counts, or as a class when the clone is expanded.

d_call	j_call	v_call	clone_size	cdr3_nt	cdr3_aa
.	TRBJ2-2	TRBV5-1	.	TGCGCCAGCAGCCCAAGACAGAGCTGGTCGAACACCGGGGAGCTGTTTTTT	CASSPRQSWSNTGELFF
TRBD2	TRBJ2-5	TRBV7-2	.	TGTGCCAGCAGGAGGGCGGGAGGGCCTTGGGAGACCCAGTACTTC	CASRRAGGPWETQYF
TRBD2	TRBJ2-2	TRBV18	.	TGTGCCAGCTCACCTCAAAGCGGGAGTGACACCGGGGAGCTGTTTTTT	CASSPQSGSDTGELFF
.	TRBJ2-1	TRBV10-3	.	TGTGCCATCGCCGGGGGAGGTTTCGATGAGCAGTTCTTC	CAIAGGGFDEQFF
.	TRBJ2-1	TRBV20-1	.	TGCAGTGCTACCTCTATGCGGGGATTCTCCTACAATGAGCAGTTCTTC	CSATSMRGFSYNEQFF
.	TRBJ2-7	TRBV12-3/TRBV12-4	few	TGTGCCAGCAGTTCTCACACCAGGTCCTACGAGCAGTACTTC	CASSSHTRSYEQYF
TRBD2	TRBJ2-7	TRBV12-3/TRBV12-4	.	TGTGCCAGCAGTATCCTTAGCGGGAGCAACGAGCAGTACTTC	CASSILSGSNEQYF
.	TRBJ2-4	TRBV12-3/TRBV12-4	few	TGTGCCAGCAGTCCCACCTGGGGCGCGGGAAACATTCAGTACTTC	CASSPTWGAGNIQYF
.	TRBJ2-3	TRBV4-3	few	TGCGCCAGCAGCCAAGGGGACACCCTCAGCACAGATACGCAGTATTTT	CASSQGDTLSTDTQYF
.	TRBJ2-1	TRBV12-3/TRBV12-4	once	TGTGCCAGCAGTTTTGATTCGCTCTACAATGAGCAGTTCTTC	CASSFDSLYNEQFF
.	TRBJ2-5	TRBV7-2	many	TGTGCCAGCAGCTTCAGGGTCCAAGAGACCCAGTACTTC	CASSFRVQETQYF
.	TRBJ1-1	TRBV5-1	.	TGCGCCAGCACACCAGGCCGGCAGGGCACTGAAGCTTTCTTT	CASTPGRQGTEAFF
TRBD1	TRBJ1-5	TRBV20-1	.	TGCAGTGCAGCCGACAGGGGAAATAGCAATCAGCCCCAGCATTTT	CSAADRGNSNQPQHF
TRBD1	TRBJ2-7	TRBV25-1	many	TGTGCCAGCAGCGAGGGGGCGAGGGCCGAGCAGTACTTC	CASSEGARAEQYF
.	TRBJ2-7	TRBV6-2/TRBV6-3	.	TGTGCCAGCAGTTACTCGATGGGGGTCTACGAGCAGTACTTC	CASSYSMGVYEQYF
.	TRBJ2-3	TRBV6-2/TRBV6-3	few	TGTGCCAGCAGTCGATGGGCCACAGATACGCAGTATTTT	CASSRWATDTQYF
TRBD1	TRBJ1-5	TRBV20-1	.	TGCAGTGCTAGAGTGGGGACAGACAATCAGCCCCAGCATTTT	CSARVGTDNQPQHF
TRBD2	TRBJ2-7	TRBV20-1	once	TGCAGTGCCCAGAAGGGACTAGCGCCTTACGAGCAGCACTTC	CSAQKGLAPYEQHF
.	TRBJ1-5	TRBV6-1	.	TGTGCCAGCAGTCCATGGGACTTTGCGGGCAATCAGCCCCAGCATTTT	CASSPWDFAGNQPQHF